This is a list of T cell receptor beta chains from one sample in a study of CD8+CD57+ T cells in acquired aplastic anemia. TCRdb re-called the reads with MiXCR, one entry per CDR3 protein. The sample contains about 180,000 distinct CDR3 sequences, 48% of which appear only once. What was sequenced was sorted CD4+, CD8+, or CD8+CD57+ T cells (not recorded which) from PBMCs. These receptors were taken from a human donor with aplastic anemia. CDR3s include the opening cysteine and the closing phenylalanine or tryptophan. The order of the fields is V gene, clone size, J gene, D gene, CDR3 DNA, CDR3 protein. The D gene is left open where the match is weak. Not all rows give a size; the values are once, few, many and, for expanded clones, a class.

>TRBV20-1|many|TRBJ1-1|TRBD1
TGCAGTGCTAGAAGACAGGGGATGAACACTGAAGCTTTCTTT
CSARRQGMNTEAFF
>TRBV10-3|few|TRBJ1-6|TRBD1
TGTGCCATCGGACAGGACTCGAATTCACCCCTCCACTTT
CAIGQDSNSPLHF
>TRBV5-8|-|TRBJ2-5|-
TGTGCCAGCAGCTTGGATCGGGGTACGGCTACGGAGACCCAGTACTTC
CASSLDRGTATETQYF
>TRBV12-3/TRBV12-4|-|TRBJ1-1|TRBD1
TGTGCCAGCAAGTTACAGGGGGGGACTGAAGCTTTCTTT
CASKLQGGTEAFF
>TRBV7-8|-|TRBJ1-2|-
TGTGCCAGCAGCCCGGCTTGGGGGGACTATGGCTACACCTTC
CASSPAWGDYGYTF
>TRBV15|-|TRBJ2-5|-
TGTGCCACCAGCAGAGATCCGGGGACTGGAAAGACCCAGTACTTC
CATSRDPGTGKTQYF
>TRBV7-3|-|TRBJ2-5|-
TGTGCCAGCAGCAGCCTAGGGCGAGAGACCCAGTACTTC
CASSSLGRETQYF
>TRBV14|-|TRBJ2-1|-
TGTGCCAGCAGCCGACGAGGGTTGGGCAATGAGCAGTTCTTC
CASSRRGLGNEQFF
>TRBV7-6|few|TRBJ2-7|TRBD1
TGTGCCAGCAGCTTAGTTACGGGACAGGGAACCTACGAGCAGTACTTC
CASSLVTGQGTYEQYF
>TRBV14|-|TRBJ2-7|TRBD1
TGTGCCAGCAGCCAAGTTAGGGGGCCATACGAGCAGTACTTC
CASSQVRGPYEQYF
>TRBV14|few|TRBJ2-1|TRBD2
TGTGCCAGCAGCCCCGGACTAGCGGGGGGGCCGTACAATGAGCAGTTCTTC
CASSPGLAGGPYNEQFF
>TRBV11-2|-|TRBJ1-5|-
TGTGCCAGCAGCTTTAGTAACAATCAGCCCCAGCATTTT
CASSFSNNQPQHF
>TRBV10-3|-|TRBJ2-7|-
-
CATSRVGAGTVEYF
>TRBV20-1|-|TRBJ2-7|TRBD1
TGCAGTGCTGAAAAACGGGACAGGGGATCCTACGAGCAGTACTTC
CSAEKRDRGSYEQYF
>TRBV7-6|-|TRBJ1-6|-
TGTGCCAGCAGCACCCGAGGTGGGCAGGGAAATTCACCCCTCCACTTT
CASSTRGGQGNSPLHF
>TRBV19|-|TRBJ2-1|-
TGTGCCAGTAGTATAGCCGGACCGTTAATCTCCTACAATGAGCAGTTCTTC
CASSIAGPLISYNEQFF
>TRBV19|once|TRBJ1-2|-
TGTGCCACCCCTCCCCGGGGGGCTCAGGGCTATGGCTACACCTTC
CATPPRGAQGYGYTF
>TRBV11-1|-|TRBJ2-3|-
TGTGCCAGCAGCTTAGCGGTGCCTAGCACAGATACGCAGTATTTT
CASSLAVPSTDTQYF
>TRBV9|many|TRBJ2-7|-
TGTGCCAGCAGCGTAGATCTAGCTGGCGAGCAGTACTTC
CASSVDLAGEQYF
>TRBV10-1|-|TRBJ2-7|TRBD2
TGCGCCAGCACTAGCGGGGGGGGTGAGCAGTACTTC
CASTSGGGEQYF
>TRBV12-3/TRBV12-4|-|TRBJ1-5|-
TGTGCCAGCAGTCTGGGGACGGGACCAAATCAGCCCCAGCATTTT
CASSLGTGPNQPQHF
>TRBV5-1|many|TRBJ2-6|TRBD1
TGCGCCAGCAGCTACGGACAGGGGGTCTCTGGGGCCAACGTCCTGACTTTC
CASSYGQGVSGANVLTF
>TRBV7-2|few|TRBJ2-3|-
TGTGCCAGCACTTCATCCCCAGATACGCAGTATTTT
CASTSSPDTQYF
>TRBV7-9|-|TRBJ2-7|-
TGTGCCAGCAGCTTAGCGGACAGCTACGAGCAGTACTTC
CASSLADSYEQYF
>TRBV10-3|few|TRBJ1-5|-
TGTGCCATCAGTGACTCAGGGAGCAATCAGCCCCAGCATTTT
CAISDSGSNQPQHF
>TRBV29-1|many|TRBJ2-1|-
TGCAGCGTAACCCCCCTCCGAGGGTCTGAGCAGTTCTTC
CSVTPLRGSEQFF
>TRBV5-1|many|TRBJ1-1|-
TGCGCCAGCAGCCGAGAGAAGCCAGAGAACACTGAAGCTTTCTTT
CASSREKPENTEAFF
>TRBV6-5|many|TRBJ1-6|-
TGTGCCAGCAGTTACACCGCCCTGGGAGCGACAAATTCACCCCTCCACTTT
CASSYTALGATNSPLHF
>TRBV19|-|TRBJ1-5|TRBD1
TGTGCCAGTGAGAACAGGGGCGGTAGGCCCCAGCATTTT
CASENRGGRPQHF
>TRBV6-4|-|TRBJ1-2|-
TGTGCCAGCAGTGACTCGGGGGACGGCGTATTGAGGACCTTC
CASSDSGDGVLRTF
>TRBV7-8|many|TRBJ2-2|-
TGTGCCAGCAGACCGAGGGTTACCGGGGAGCTGTTTTTT
CASRPRVTGELFF
>TRBV4-1|many|TRBJ1-1|-
TGCGCCAGCAGCCCCGGCGAAGAGAACACTGAAGCTTTCTTT
CASSPGEENTEAFF
>TRBV20-1|-|TRBJ1-4|-
TGCAGTGCTAGACAGGGAGGAGAAAAACTGTTTTTT
CSARQGGEKLFF
>TRBV6-2/TRBV6-3|few|TRBJ2-3|-
TGTGCCAGCAACCAGGGGAGGGATACGCAGTATTTT
CASNQGRDTQYF
>TRBV30|once|TRBJ1-2|-
TGTGCCAGTAGTATCCAGGGTGGGTTCTATGGCTACACCTTC
CASSIQGGFYGYTF